Given below is one TCR beta chain in context. Its antigen remains unknown. Documented time point: after dendritic cell vaccination, including at tumor progression/relapse. Generated by immunoSEQ multiplex PCR, the TCRdb table keeps only in-frame clones and is missing some. The table includes 110,000 or so clones, 85% to 90% detected once. The record originates from a study of glioma-infiltrating T cells after dendritic cell vaccination. Study-wide findings and caveats: Complete blood and tumor specimen sets were limited to few patients.

CDR3 length: 16 residues. Germline V gene sequence: CDR1 SGHAT, CDR2 FQDESV (reference sequence). The V gene end was trimmed by 3 bases and the J gene end by 2 bases; junction bases not matched to a gene: 1. This chain links TRBV11-1 with TRBJ2-1, with 13 positions matching TRBD2. Sequencing was performed on blood, taken after dendritic cell vaccination. This clonotype was sampled from a human donor with glioblastoma. The CDR3 loop is CASSFGTSGAYNEQFF. The CDR3 coding sequence is TGTGCCAGCAGCTTTGGGACTAGCGGGGCCTACAATGAGCAGTTCTTC.